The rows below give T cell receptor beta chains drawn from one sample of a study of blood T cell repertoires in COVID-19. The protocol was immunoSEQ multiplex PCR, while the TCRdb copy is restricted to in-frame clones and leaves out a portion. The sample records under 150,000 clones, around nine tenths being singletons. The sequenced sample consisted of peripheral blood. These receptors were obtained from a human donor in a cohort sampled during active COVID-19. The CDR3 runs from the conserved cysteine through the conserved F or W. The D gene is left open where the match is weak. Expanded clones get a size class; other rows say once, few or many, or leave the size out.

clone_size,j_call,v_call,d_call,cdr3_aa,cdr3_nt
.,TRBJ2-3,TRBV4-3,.,CASSQLRSSGADTQYF,TGCGCCAGCAGCCAACTCCGGAGTTCGGGGGCAGATACGCAGTATTTT
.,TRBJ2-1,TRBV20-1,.,CSARGPNEQFF,TGCAGTGCTAGGGGCCCCAATGAGCAGTTCTTC
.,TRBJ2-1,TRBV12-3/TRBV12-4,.,CASSSGTQNEQFF,TGTGCCAGCAGTTCCGGGACACAGAATGAGCAGTTCTTC
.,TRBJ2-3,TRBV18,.,CASSPGASLITDTQYF,TGTGCCAGCTCACCTGGGGCGTCCCTAATCACAGATACGCAGTATTTT
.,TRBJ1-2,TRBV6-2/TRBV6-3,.,CASSLRTSRNYGYTF,TGTGCCAGCAGTCTCAGGACTAGTCGAAACTATGGCTACACCTTC
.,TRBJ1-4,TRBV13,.,CASGGEKATNEKLFF,TGTGCCAGCGGGGGGGAGAAAGCAACTAATGAAAAACTGTTTTTT
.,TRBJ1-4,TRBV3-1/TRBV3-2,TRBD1,CASSRSTGGRNEKLFF,TGTGCCAGCAGCCGAAGCACAGGGGGCCGAAATGAAAAACTGTTTTTT
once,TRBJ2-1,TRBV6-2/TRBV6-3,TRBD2,CASSRTPTSGRRSYNEQFF,TGTGCCAGCAGCCGAACACCGACTAGCGGGAGACGCTCCTACAATGAGCAGTTCTTC
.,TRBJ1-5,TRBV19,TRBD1,CASSSRGEGNQPQHF,TGTGCCAGTAGTAGCAGGGGGGAAGGCAATCAGCCCCAGCATTTT
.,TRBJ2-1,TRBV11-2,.,CASSYGQSSYNEQFF,TGTGCCAGCAGCTACGGACAAAGCTCCTACAATGAGCAGTTCTTC
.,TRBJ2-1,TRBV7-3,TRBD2,CASRAGTSGNEQFF,TGTGCCAGCAGGGCCGGGACTAGCGGGAATGAGCAGTTCTTC
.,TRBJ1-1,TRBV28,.,CASSTRTAFNTEAFF,TGTGCCAGCAGTACCCGGACAGCCTTTAACACTGAAGCTTTCTTT
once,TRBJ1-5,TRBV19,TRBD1,CASMSGGSNQPQHF,TGTGCCAGTATGTCAGGGGGTAGCAATCAGCCCCAGCATTTT
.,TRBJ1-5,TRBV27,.,CASSEGSNQPQHF,TGTGCCAGCAGCGAGGGAAGCAATCAGCCCCAGCATTTT
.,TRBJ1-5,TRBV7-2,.,CASSPGRGLGQPQHF,TGTGCCAGCAGCCCAGGGCGGGGTTTGGGTCAGCCCCAGCATTTT
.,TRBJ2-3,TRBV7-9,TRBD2,CASSSLAGEPDTQYF,TGTGCCAGCAGCTCACTAGCGGGAGAACCAGATACGCAGTATTTT
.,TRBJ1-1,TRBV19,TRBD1,CASSWDRRNTEAFF,TGTGCCAGTAGTTGGGACAGGCGGAACACTGAAGCTTTCTTT